This TCR beta chain appears in the sequencing data of a study of T cell repertoires in cytomegalovirus infection. As regards this clonotype: Its antigen is as yet unknown.

Trimming removed 2 bases from V and 13 bases from J; junction bases left unmatched: 8. The CDR3 sequence is 14 residues long. Via MiXCR, TCRdb re-called the reads, giving one row per CDR3 protein. This table holds about 830,000 distinct CDR3 sequences, approximately 32% found once. This rearrangement joins TRBV12-3 or TRBV12-4 to TRBJ1-6, with 7 bases that match TRBD1. Material: cultured CD8+ T cells from PBMCs, obtained from culture after CMV antigen stimulation. This TCR came from a human donor in good health (CMV status not recorded). Some clones in this sample may be carry-over from other donors' samples. In nucleotides, the CDR3 is TGTGCCAGCAGTTTATGGGACAGTCGGTCCCCCCTCCACTTT. Its protein product is CASSLWDSRSPLHF.